Shown below are 5 T cell receptor beta chains from a single sample sequenced in a study of cytomegalovirus exposure and HLA in healthy donors. Profiled with immunoSEQ multiplex PCR; TCRdb holds only in-frame clones, not every one. In the table there are over 200,000 clones, roughly 88% of which are singletons. Sequencing was done on a sample of PBMCs. Receptors were obtained from a woman between 18 and 29 years old in good health and CMV-seronegative.

The genes are TRBV19 and TRBJ1-2; TRBD1 agrees at 8 bases. J lost 0 bases, V lost 9 bases, and 9 bases had no gene match. The germline V gene encodes CDR1 LNHDA and CDR2 SQIVND (reference sequence). This CDR3 has 15 amino acids. The CDR3 region has the DNA TGTGCCAGCGAAGCCGGGACAGGCACTAACTATGGCTACACCTTC. Protein: CASEAGTGTNYGYTF.

The chain uses TRBV19 and TRBJ2-1; TRBD2 agrees at 10 bases. The CDR3 is 18 amino acids. J gave up 5 bases and V 4 bases, and 14 bases lay outside the gene matches. The germline CDR1 and CDR2 sequences are LNHDA and SQIVND (reference sequence). The CDR3 here is CASSTTGLAWRGHNEQFF. The CDR3, as DNA: TGTGCCAGTAGTACCACGGGACTAGCGTGGCGGGGGCACAATGAGCAGTTCTTC.

The genes are TRBV30 and TRBJ2-5; 7 bases agree with TRBD1. This CDR3 spans 16 amino acids. V was pared by 4 bases and J by 5 bases, with 16 bases of the junction left unmatched. CDR1 is GTSNPN and CDR2 is SVGIG in the germline V gene (reference sequence). The CDR3 loop reads CAWTPGQAVTFETQYF. The CDR3 DNA is TGTGCCTGGACCCCCGGACAGGCTGTGACTTTCGAGACCCAGTACTTC.

This rearrangement joins TRBV29-1 to TRBJ1-3; D not resolved. The V end was cut by 3 bases, the J end by 3 bases, with 12 bases between. The germline V gene has CDR1 SQVTM and CDR2 ANQGSEA. The CDR3 spans 14 residues. For the CDR3, the DNA is TGCAGCGTTGAGTCGGAGGGTAATGGAAACACCATATATTTT. Protein sequence: CSVESEGNGNTIYF. Looking up the rest from reference TRBV29-1 and TRBJ1-3 gives the full variable domain: SAVISQKPSRDICQRGTSLTIQCQVDSQVTMMFWYRQQPGQSLTLIATANQGSEATYESGFVIDKFPISRPNLTFSTLTVSNMSPEDSSIYLCSVESEGNGNTIYFGEGSWLTVV.

The chain joins TRBV4-1 to TRBJ2-1; D ambiguous. Looked up from germline, CDR1 is MGHRA and CDR2 is YSYEKL. The CDR3 has 14 residues. The V end lost 0 bases, the J end lost 5 bases, and 8 bases lay between the germline ends. The DNA of the CDR3 is TGCGCCAGCAGCCAAGAGGTCCAGAACAATGAGCAGTTCTTC. Translated, it gives CASSQEVQNNEQFF.